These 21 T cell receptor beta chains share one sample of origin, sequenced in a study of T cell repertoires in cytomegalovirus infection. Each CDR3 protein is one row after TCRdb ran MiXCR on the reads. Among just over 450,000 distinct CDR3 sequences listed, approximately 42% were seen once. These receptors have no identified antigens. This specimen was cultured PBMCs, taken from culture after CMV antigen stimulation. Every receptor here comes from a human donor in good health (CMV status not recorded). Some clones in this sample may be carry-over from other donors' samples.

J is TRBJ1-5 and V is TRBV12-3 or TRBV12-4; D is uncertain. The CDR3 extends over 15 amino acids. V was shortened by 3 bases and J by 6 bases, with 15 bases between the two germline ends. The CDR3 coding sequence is TGTGCCAGCAGTTTTCGTGAGGGTATGGGTCAGCCCCAGCATTTT. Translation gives CASSFREGMGQPQHF.

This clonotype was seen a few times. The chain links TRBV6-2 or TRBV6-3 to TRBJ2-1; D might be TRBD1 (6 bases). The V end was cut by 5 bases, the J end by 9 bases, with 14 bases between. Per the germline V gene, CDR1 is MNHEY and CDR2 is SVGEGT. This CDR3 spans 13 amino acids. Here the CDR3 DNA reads TGTGCCAGCAGTAAGGGGTCCAGGGGTGAGCAGTTCTTC. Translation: CASSKGSRGEQFF.

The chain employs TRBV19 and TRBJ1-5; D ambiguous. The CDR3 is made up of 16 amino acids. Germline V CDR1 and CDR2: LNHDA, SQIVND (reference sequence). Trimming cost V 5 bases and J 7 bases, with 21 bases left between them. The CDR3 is CASSPDGFGEEQPQHF. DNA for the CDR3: TGTGCCAGTAGTCCCGACGGCTTCGGGGAAGAACAGCCCCAGCATTTT.

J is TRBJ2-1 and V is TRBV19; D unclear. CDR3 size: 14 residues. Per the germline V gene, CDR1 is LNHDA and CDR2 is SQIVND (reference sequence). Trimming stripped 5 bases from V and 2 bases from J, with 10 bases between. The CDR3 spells CASSLLVTYNEQFF. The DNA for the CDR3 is TGTGCCAGTAGTTTACTTGTCACCTACAATGAGCAGTTCTTC.

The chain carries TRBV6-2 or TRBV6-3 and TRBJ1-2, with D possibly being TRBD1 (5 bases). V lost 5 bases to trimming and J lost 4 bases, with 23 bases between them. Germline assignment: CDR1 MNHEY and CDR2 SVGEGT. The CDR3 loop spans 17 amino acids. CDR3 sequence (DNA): TGTGCCAGCAGTGGGACTGCGTCGGACCCCCTGGGCTATGGCTACACCTTC. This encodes CASSGTASDPLGYGYTF.

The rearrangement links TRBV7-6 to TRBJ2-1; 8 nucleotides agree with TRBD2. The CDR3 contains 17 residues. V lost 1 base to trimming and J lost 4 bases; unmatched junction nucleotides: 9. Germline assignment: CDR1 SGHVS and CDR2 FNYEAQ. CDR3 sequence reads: CASSLEPSRGGYNEQFF. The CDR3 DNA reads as TGTGCCAGCAGCTTAGAGCCCTCCCGGGGGGGGTACAATGAGCAGTTCTTC.

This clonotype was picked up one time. The CDR3: CASSQVVRPQTGQFF. Written as DNA, the CDR3 is TGCGCCAGCAGCCAAGTCGTACGGCCCCAGACGGGCCAGTTCTTC. V gene TRBV4-1 combines with J gene TRBJ2-1, with D unclear. Looked up from germline, CDR1 is MGHRA and CDR2 is YSYEKL. Trimming took 1 base from V and 13 from J, leaving 20 bases between them. The CDR3 has 15 amino acids.

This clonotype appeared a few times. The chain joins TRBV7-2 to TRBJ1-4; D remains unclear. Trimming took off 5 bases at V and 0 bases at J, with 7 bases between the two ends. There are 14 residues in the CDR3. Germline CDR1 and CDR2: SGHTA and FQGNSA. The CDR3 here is CASSPVATNEKLFF. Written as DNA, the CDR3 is TGTGCCAGCAGCCCGGTTGCAACTAATGAAAAACTGTTTTTT.

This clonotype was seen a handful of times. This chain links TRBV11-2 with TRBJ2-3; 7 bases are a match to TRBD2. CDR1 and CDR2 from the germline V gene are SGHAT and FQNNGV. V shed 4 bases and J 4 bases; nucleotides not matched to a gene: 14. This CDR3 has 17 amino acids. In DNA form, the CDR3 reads TGTGCCAGCAGCTCCTATGGGGGGGAGCGGGTGGCAGATACGCAGTATTTT. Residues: CASSSYGGERVADTQYF.

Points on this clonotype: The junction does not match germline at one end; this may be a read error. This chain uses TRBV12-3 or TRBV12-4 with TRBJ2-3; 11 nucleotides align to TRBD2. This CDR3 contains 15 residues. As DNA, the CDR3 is TGTGCCAGCAGTATAGCGGGGGGGCAGGCAGATACGCAGTATTTT. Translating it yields CASSIAGGQADTQYF.

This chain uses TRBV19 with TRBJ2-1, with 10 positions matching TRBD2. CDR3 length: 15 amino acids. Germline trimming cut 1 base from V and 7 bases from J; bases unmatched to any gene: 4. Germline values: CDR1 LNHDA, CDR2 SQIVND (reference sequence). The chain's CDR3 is CASSIGLAGVNEQFF. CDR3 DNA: TGTGCCAGTAGTATAGGGCTAGCGGGAGTAAATGAGCAGTTCTTC.

The DNA for the CDR3 is TGTGCCAGCAGTTACTCGATGGTCGAGCAGTACTTC. This sequence encodes CASSYSMVEQYF. The chain links TRBV6-2 or TRBV6-3 to TRBJ2-7, with no clear D. V was shortened by 0 bases and J by 6 bases, with 6 bases between the two germline ends. Germline V CDR1 and CDR2: MNHEY, SVGEGT. The CDR3 runs to 12 residues.

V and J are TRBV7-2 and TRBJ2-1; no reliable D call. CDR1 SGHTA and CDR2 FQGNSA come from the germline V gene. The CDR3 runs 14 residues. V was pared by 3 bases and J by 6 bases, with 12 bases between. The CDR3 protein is CASSFRLGSNEQFF. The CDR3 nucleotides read TGTGCCAGCAGCTTCCGACTGGGAAGCAATGAGCAGTTCTTC.

CDR3 DNA: TGTGCCAGCAGTTTTTCCGCGAACACTGAAGCTTTCTTT. Protein sequence: CASSFSANTEAFF. V and J are TRBV12-3 or TRBV12-4 and TRBJ1-1; D is ambiguous. V was clipped by 3 bases and J by 1 base, with 6 bases between them. The CDR3 is made up of 13 amino acids.

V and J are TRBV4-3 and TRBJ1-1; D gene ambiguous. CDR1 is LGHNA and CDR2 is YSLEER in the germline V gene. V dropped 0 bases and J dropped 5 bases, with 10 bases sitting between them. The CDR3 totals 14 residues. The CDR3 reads CASSQEGRRTEAFF. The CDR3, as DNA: TGCGCCAGCAGCCAAGAAGGGAGGCGGACTGAAGCTTTCTTT.

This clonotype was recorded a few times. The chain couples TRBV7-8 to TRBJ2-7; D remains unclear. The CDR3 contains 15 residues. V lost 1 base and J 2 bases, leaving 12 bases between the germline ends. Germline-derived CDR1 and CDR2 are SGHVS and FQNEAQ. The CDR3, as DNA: TGTGCCAGCAGCTTAGAACCGGTGCCAACCTACGAGCAGTACTTC. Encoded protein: CASSLEPVPTYEQYF.

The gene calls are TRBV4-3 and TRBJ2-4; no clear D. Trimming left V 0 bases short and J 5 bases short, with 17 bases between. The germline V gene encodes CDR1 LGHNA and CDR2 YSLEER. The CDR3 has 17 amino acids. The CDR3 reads CASSQDSRRDEENIQYF. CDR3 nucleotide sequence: TGCGCCAGCAGCCAAGATAGCCGAAGAGATGAGGAAAACATTCAGTACTTC.

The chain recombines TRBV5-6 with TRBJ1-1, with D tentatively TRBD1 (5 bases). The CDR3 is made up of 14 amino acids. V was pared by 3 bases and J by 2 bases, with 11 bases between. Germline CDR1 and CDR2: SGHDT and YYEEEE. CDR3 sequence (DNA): TGTGCCAGCAGCTCGGGGCCGGGCAACACTGAAGCTTTCTTT. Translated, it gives CASSSGPGNTEAFF.

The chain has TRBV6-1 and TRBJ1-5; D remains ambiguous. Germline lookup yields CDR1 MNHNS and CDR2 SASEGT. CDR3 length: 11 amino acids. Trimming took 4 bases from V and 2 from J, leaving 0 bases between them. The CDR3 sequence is CASSGNQPQHF. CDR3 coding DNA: TGTGCCAGCAGTGGCAATCAGCCCCAGCATTTT.

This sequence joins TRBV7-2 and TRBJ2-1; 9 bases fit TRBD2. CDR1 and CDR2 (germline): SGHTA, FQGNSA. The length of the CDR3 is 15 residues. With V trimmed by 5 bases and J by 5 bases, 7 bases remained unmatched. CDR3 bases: TGTGCCAGCAGCCCCCGGGCTAGCGGGAACAATGAGCAGTTCTTC. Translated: CASSPRASGNNEQFF.

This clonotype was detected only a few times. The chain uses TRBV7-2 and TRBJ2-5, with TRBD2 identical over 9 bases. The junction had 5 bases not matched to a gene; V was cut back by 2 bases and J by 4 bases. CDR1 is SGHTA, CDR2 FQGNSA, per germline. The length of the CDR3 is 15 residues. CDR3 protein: CASSLILTSGETQYF. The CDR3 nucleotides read TGTGCCAGCAGCTTAATTTTGACTAGCGGAGAGACCCAGTACTTC.